These 12 T cell receptor beta chains originate from one sample sequenced in a study of blood T cell repertoires in COVID-19. The assay was immunoSEQ multiplex PCR, and TCRdb's table has in-frame clones only and misses some. The sample consists of about 220,000 clones, 82% of them appearing once. The sequencing input was PBMCs or T cells enriched from blood (not recorded which). Receptor source: a woman aged 55-70 years who had recovered from COVID-19.

The V call is TRBV9, the J call TRBJ2-2; 8 bases agree with TRBD1. Germline V gene data show CDR1 as SGDLS and CDR2 as YYNGEE. This CDR3 has 16 residues. The V segment lost 2 bases and the J segment 4 bases; nucleotides outside the gene matches: 7. The CDR3 region has the DNA TGTGCCAGCAGCGTTTCGGGACAGGCGTTCACCGGGGAGCTGTTTTTT. This codes for CASSVSGQAFTGELFF.

This clone is a singleton in its sample. This chain uses TRBV5-4 with TRBJ2-2; perhaps TRBD2 as D (6 bases). The V gene's germline CDR1 is SGHNT and CDR2 YYREEE (reference sequence). The CDR3 loop spans 14 amino acids. V was cut by 4 bases and J by 4 bases, with 11 bases left in between. CDR3 coding DNA: TGTGCCAGCAGCCCCGGGGGATTCACCGGGGAGCTGTTTTTT. Protein: CASSPGGFTGELFF. The full variable domain, rest sourced from reference TRBV5-4 and TRBJ2-2, is ETGVTQSPTHLIKTRGQQVTLRCSSQSGHNTVSWYQQALGQGPQFIFQYYREEENGRGNFPPRFSGLQFPNYSSELNVNALELDDSALYLCASSPGGFTGELFFGEGSRLTVL.

The chain is built from TRBV4-1 and TRBJ1-4; TRBD1 matches at 8 bases. Per germline, CDR1 MGHRA and CDR2 YSYEKL. The V segment lost 4 bases and the J segment 10 bases; nucleotides outside the gene matches: 8. The CDR3 sequence is 14 residues long. CDR3 in amino acids: CASSPGNRGGKLFF. In DNA form, the CDR3 reads TGCGCCAGCAGCCCGGGGAACAGGGGGGGAAAACTGTTTTTT.

The rearrangement links TRBV5-6 to TRBJ1-4; 8 positions agree with TRBD1. The V segment lost 2 bases and the J segment 2 bases; nucleotides outside the gene matches: 5. CDR3 length equals 16 residues. CDR1 SGHDT and CDR2 YYEEEE come from the germline V gene. The CDR3 nucleotides are TGTGCCAGCAGCTTACTCTCAGGGGGCACTAATGAAAAACTGTTTTTT. The encoded protein is CASSLLSGGTNEKLFF.

The chain employs TRBV5-4 and TRBJ2-2; 7 bases are shared with TRBD1. Germline V CDR1 and CDR2: SGHNT, YYREEE (reference sequence). There are 14 residues in the CDR3. The J segment lost 6 bases and the V segment lost 3 bases, leaving 5 bases of the junction unmatched. This CDR3 reads CASSWGTVPGELFF. CDR3 coding DNA: TGTGCCAGCAGCTGGGGGACAGTCCCCGGGGAGCTGTTTTTT.

The J gene is TRBJ1-5, the V gene TRBV19; TRBD1 aligns across 7 bases. The V and J ends lost 5 bases and 1 base, in that order; junction bases with no gene match: 5. The CDR3 is made up of 15 amino acids. CDR1 is LNHDA and CDR2 is SQIVND in the germline V gene (reference sequence). This CDR3 reads CASSRDRASNQPQHF. The CDR3 coding sequence is TGTGCCAGTAGTCGAGACAGGGCGAGCAATCAGCCCCAGCATTTT. Variable domain in full (rest from reference TRBV19 and TRBJ1-5): DGGITQSPKYLFRKEGQNVTLSCEQNLNHDAMYWYRQDPGQGLRLIYYSQIVNDFQKGDIAEGYSVSREKKESFPLTVTSAQKNPTAFYLCASSRDRASNQPQHFGDGTRLSIL.

The rearrangement joins TRBV30 to TRBJ1-1; D not resolved. The V gene's germline CDR1 is GTSNPN and CDR2 SVGIG (reference sequence). CDR3 length: 14 amino acids. The V and J ends lost 2 bases and 0 bases respectively, with 10 bases between them. The CDR3: CAWSLQHLNTEAFF. The DNA for the CDR3 is TGTGCCTGGAGTCTCCAACACCTGAACACTGAAGCTTTCTTT.

This sequence joins TRBV4-1 and TRBJ2-3; 10 nucleotides line up with TRBD2. Germline trimming cut 2 bases from V and 7 bases from J; bases unmatched to any gene: 15. The CDR3 has 18 amino acids. Germline V gene lookup returns CDR1 MGHRA and CDR2 YSYEKL. As DNA, the CDR3 is TGCGCCAGCAGCCAACATCATGGCGGAAAGCGGGGGGGATATACGCAGTATTTT. This encodes CASSQHHGGKRGGYTQYF.

The V and J genes are TRBV25-1 and TRBJ2-2; TRBD2 might be the D (5 bases). The CDR3 sequence is 15 residues long. In germline, CDR1 is MGHDK, CDR2 SYGVNS. V lost 4 bases to trimming and J lost 7 bases, with 16 bases between them. DNA of the CDR3: TGTGCCAGCAGTGCCCCCCCGGGGAAGGGCGGGGAGCTGTTTTTT. It encodes CASSAPPGKGGELFF.

The V gene is TRBV14, the J gene TRBJ2-7; D possibly corresponds to TRBD2 (6 bases). Germline V CDR1 and CDR2: SGHDN, FVKESK. CDR3 size: 15 residues. Trimming took 0 bases from V and 4 from J, leaving 13 bases between them. The CDR3 is CASSQDGQGGYEQYF. The CDR3 DNA sequence: TGTGCCAGCAGCCAAGATGGCCAGGGAGGTTACGAGCAGTACTTC.

The V and J genes are TRBV6-2 or TRBV6-3 and TRBJ1-5, with 7 nucleotides matching TRBD1. V shed 5 bases and J 2 bases; nucleotides not matched to a gene: 15. The germline CDR1 and CDR2 sequences are MNHEY and SVGEGT. The CDR3 consists of 18 residues. The CDR3 DNA follows: TGTGCCAGCAGTGCAAGACGGGACAGCCATTCCGGCAATCAGCCCCAGCATTTT. It specifies CASSARRDSHSGNQPQHF.

The chain employs TRBV5-6 and TRBJ1-6; possibly TRBD1 for D (6 bases). CDR1 is SGHDT, CDR2 YYEEEE, per germline. This CDR3 has 15 residues. The V and J ends lost 4 bases and 2 bases respectively, with 10 bases between them. This chain's CDR3 is CASSAGATYNSPLHF. CDR3 bases: TGTGCCAGCAGCGCAGGGGCTACCTATAATTCACCCCTCCACTTT.